The 20 T cell receptor beta chains listed next were all sequenced from one sample in a study of blood T cells in healthy people across ages. Alongside a J-beta primer mix, a sample-barcoded 5' primer served in a second PCR lasting about 7 to 11 cycles. From the 5' RACE reads, TCRdb called clonotypes with MiXCR, one entry per CDR3 protein. This table holds about 1,800,000 distinct CDR3 sequences, 25% to 30% found once. Sequencing was carried out using blood. The receptor source for this set is a woman in her 30s in good health.

This clonotype came up many times. This rearrangement joins TRBV9 to TRBJ1-5; a weak D match, TRBD1 (5 bases). Germline-derived CDR1 and CDR2 are SGDLS and YYNGEE. Trimming took off 3 bases at V and 3 bases at J, with 13 bases between the two ends. There are 15 residues in the CDR3. The CDR3 sequence: CASSEGQGDNQPQHF. In DNA, the CDR3 is TGTGCCAGCAGCGAAGGGCAGGGTGACAATCAGCCCCAGCATTTT.

The gene calls are TRBV4-1 and TRBJ2-5, with 7 bases matching TRBD1. Germline V gives CDR1 MGHRA, CDR2 YSYEKL. V lost 3 bases to trimming and J lost 5 bases; unmatched junction nucleotides: 24. This CDR3 contains 20 residues. CDR3 sequence reads: CASSHPGRSRGGASEETQYF. The CDR3 DNA follows: TGCGCCAGCAGCCACCCTGGCCGATCTAGAGGGGGCGCTTCTGAGGAGACCCAGTACTTC.

This clonotype was counted a single time. The chain joins TRBV7-2 to TRBJ2-4; 11 bases fit TRBD2. V trimming: 1 base; J trimming: 4 bases; junction bases outside the gene matches: 6. The CDR3 runs to 17 residues. The germline V gene encodes CDR1 SGHTA and CDR2 FQGNSA. This chain's CDR3 is CASSLGKGTSGKNIQYF. CDR3 nucleotides: TGTGCCAGCAGCTTAGGTAAAGGGACTAGCGGAAAAAACATTCAGTACTTC.

This clonotype was counted many times. The chain employs TRBV7-2 and TRBJ2-4, with D perhaps being TRBD1 or TRBD2 (5 bases each). The CDR3 loop spans 13 amino acids. V was shortened by 6 bases and J by 8 bases, with 14 bases between the two germline ends. The V gene's germline CDR1 is SGHTA and CDR2 FQGNSA. In DNA, the CDR3 is TGTGCCAGCAGTTTGGGGGAAAAGGACATTCAGTACTTC. Its translation: CASSLGEKDIQYF.

The chain is built from TRBV3-1 and TRBJ2-5; D may correspond to TRBD1 or TRBD2 (7 bases each). Trimming removed 0 bases at V and 11 bases at J, with 34 bases between. The CDR3 is 20 residues long. Germline CDR1 LGHDT, CDR2 YNNKEL (reference sequence). The CDR3 here is CASSQEGRDSISTARGEQYF. The CDR3 DNA reads as TGTGCCAGCAGCCAAGAGGGTCGGGACAGCATATCTACGGCCCGGGGGGAGCAGTACTTC.

The chain employs TRBV7-2 and TRBJ2-7; D might be TRBD2 (5 bases). Between the trimmed V and J ends, which lost 4 bases and 3 bases, there was a span of 16 bases. This CDR3 has 15 amino acids. Germline-derived CDR1 and CDR2 are SGHTA and FQGNSA. The CDR3 reads CASSSGLGKCYEQYF. The CDR3 bases are TGTGCCAGCAGCTCCGGACTTGGCAAGTGCTACGAGCAGTACTTC.

The chain couples TRBV6-5 to TRBJ2-3; D is undetermined. The germline V gene encodes CDR1 MNHEY and CDR2 SVGAGI. V lost 6 bases, J lost 0 bases, and 10 bases lay in between. The length of the CDR3 is 14 residues. Here the CDR3 reads CASRGPASTDTQYF. CDR3 nucleotide sequence: TGTGCCAGCAGAGGACCGGCCAGCACAGATACGCAGTATTTT.

This clonotype came up a few times. This chain joins TRBV29-1 and TRBJ2-3, with D possibly matching TRBD2 (6 bases). Germline V gene data show CDR1 as SQVTM and CDR2 as ANQGSEA. Trimming pared 7 bases from V and 1 base from J, leaving 12 bases between. There are 13 residues in the CDR3. CDR3 nucleotides: TGCAGCGCTGGGGAGGTTGGCACAGATACGCAGTATTTT. Protein sequence: CSAGEVGTDTQYF.

The chain couples TRBV7-9 to TRBJ1-6; D uncertain. The CDR3 has 15 amino acids. The germline V and J ends were trimmed by 5 bases and 8 bases, with 16 bases remaining between them. Germline V CDR1 and CDR2: SEHNR, FQNEAQ (reference sequence). CDR3 coding DNA: TGTGCCAGCAGCCCAAGCCCTACCCGGGATTCACCCCTCCACTTT. It specifies CASSPSPTRDSPLHF.

The chain combines TRBV9 with TRBJ1-4; a weak D match, TRBD1 (6 bases). The germline V gene has CDR1 SGDLS and CDR2 YYNGEE. The CDR3 is 14 residues long. Trimming took off 0 bases at V and 6 bases at J, with 9 bases between the two ends. DNA for the CDR3: TGTGCCAGCAGCGTAGAGGAGGGGGATGAAAAACTGTTTTTT. Its protein is CASSVEEGDEKLFF.

The chain employs TRBV29-1 and TRBJ2-3; no clear D. Germline V gene lookup returns CDR1 SQVTM and CDR2 ANQGSEA. This CDR3 is 11 amino acids long. DNA for the CDR3: TGCGTGACGGTGAACACAGATACGCAGTATTTT. Residues: CVTVNTDTQYF.

This chain connects TRBV30 to TRBJ2-1; TRBD2 matches 9 bases. The J segment lost 9 bases and the V segment lost 4 bases, leaving 4 bases of the junction unmatched. The CDR3 totals 12 residues. Per germline, CDR1 GTSNPN and CDR2 SVGIG (reference sequence). Written as DNA, the CDR3 is TGTGCCTGGAAGCGGGGGGAGCGTGAGCAGTTCTTC. It translates to CAWKRGEREQFF.

This chain uses TRBV7-9 with TRBJ2-1; 8 nucleotides line up with TRBD2. The DNA end lines up better with TRBJ2-7; the J call may be wrong. This CDR3 region has 15 residues. CDR1 and CDR2 (germline): SEHNR, FQNEAQ (reference sequence). The CDR3 coding sequence is TGTGCCAGCAGCCCGGCTAGCGGGCCCTCCTACGAGCAGTACTTC. Its translation: CASSPASGPSYEQYF.

Details on this clonotype: An end of the junction differs from the germline gene, which may be a read error. This chain joins TRBV7-2 and TRBJ2-1, with D unclear. This CDR3 region has 14 residues. The germline CDR1 and CDR2 sequences are SGHTA and FQGNSA. The CDR3 DNA sequence: TGTGTCAGCAGCTTCGATCCCTCCTACAATGAGCAGTTCTTC. Translated: CVSSFDPSYNEQFF.

Details on this clonotype: Relative to the germline gene, one junction end is altered; a read error may explain this. The chain is built from TRBV20-1 and TRBJ1-6; 7 positions agree with TRBD1. The CDR3 is 16 amino acids. Per germline, CDR1 DFQATT and CDR2 SNEGSKA (reference sequence). CDR3 nucleotides: TGCAGTGCTGGAGATGTAGGCGAACAGGGGTATTCACCCCTCCACTTT. It yields the protein CSAGDVGEQGYSPLHF.

This clonotype was counted between two and nine times. V usage is TRBV7-2 and J usage is TRBJ2-3, with a tentative D call TRBD2 (6 bases). This CDR3 has 17 amino acids. CDR1 is SGHTA and CDR2 is FQGNSA in the germline V gene. Trimming removed 0 bases at V and 4 bases at J, with 17 bases between. The DNA for the CDR3 is TGTGCCAGCAGCTTAGCCGGGACTCGACAACGCGCAGATACGCAGTATTTT. This sequence encodes CASSLAGTRQRADTQYF.

The chain couples TRBV5-6 to TRBJ2-5; D remains unclear. Germline CDR1 SGHDT, CDR2 YYEEEE. V lost 0 bases to trimming and J lost 4 bases, with 13 bases between them. CDR3 length: 15 residues. The CDR3 nucleotides read TGTGCCAGCAGCTTGGCTGTGGTGGCACGAGAGACCCAGTACTTC. The encoded protein is CASSLAVVARETQYF.

The chain has TRBV2 and TRBJ1-1; D remains unclear. This CDR3 spans 11 amino acids. Germline assignment: CDR1 SNHLY and CDR2 FYNNEI. V gave up 6 bases and J gave up 3 bases, with 5 bases separating them. The CDR3 reads CASRQYTEAFF. In DNA, the CDR3 is TGTGCCAGCAGGCAATACACTGAAGCTTTCTTT.

The chain links TRBV28 to TRBJ1-1; 12 nucleotides align to TRBD1. The CDR3 is 20 residues long. V gave up 7 bases and J gave up 1 base; unmatched junction bases: 19. Germline V CDR1 and CDR2: MDHEN, SYDVKM. CDR3 protein: CASTFPGQGARKTPNTEAFF. The CDR3 DNA reads TGTGCCAGCACCTTCCCGGGACAGGGGGCGCGTAAGACCCCGAACACTGAAGCTTTCTTT. The full variable domain, with the rest looked up from reference TRBV28 and TRBJ1-1, is DVKVTQSSRYLVKRTGEKVFLECVQDMDHENMFWYRQDPGLGLRLIYFSYDVKMKEKGDIPEGYSVSREKKERFSLILESASTNQTSMYLCASTFPGQGARKTPNTEAFFGQGTRLTVV.

Only a few counts were recorded for this clonotype. This sequence joins TRBV7-2 and TRBJ1-2; the D is unclear. V dropped 1 base and J dropped 4 bases, with 10 bases sitting between them. From germline, CDR1 is SGHTA and CDR2 FQGNSA. The CDR3 runs to 14 residues. The DNA of the CDR3 is TGTGCCAGCAGCTTAGACAGCGTAAGCTATGGCTACACCTTC. As protein: CASSLDSVSYGYTF.